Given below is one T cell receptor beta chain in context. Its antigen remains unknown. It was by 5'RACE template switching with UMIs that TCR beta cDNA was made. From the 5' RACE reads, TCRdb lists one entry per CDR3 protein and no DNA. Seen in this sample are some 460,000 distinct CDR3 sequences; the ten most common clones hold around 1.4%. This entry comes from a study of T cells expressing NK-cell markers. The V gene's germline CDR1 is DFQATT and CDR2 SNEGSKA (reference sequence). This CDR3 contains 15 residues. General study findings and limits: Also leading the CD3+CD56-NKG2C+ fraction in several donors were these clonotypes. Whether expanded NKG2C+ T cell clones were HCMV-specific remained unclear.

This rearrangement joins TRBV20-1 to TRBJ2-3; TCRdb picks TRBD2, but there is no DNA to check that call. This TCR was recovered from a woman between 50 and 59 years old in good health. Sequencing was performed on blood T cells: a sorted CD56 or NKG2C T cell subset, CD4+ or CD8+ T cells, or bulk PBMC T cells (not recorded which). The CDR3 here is CSARDGLAVTDTQYF.